Given below is one T cell receptor beta chain in context. Antigen specificity is unknown. Sequenced by immunoSEQ multiplex PCR; TCRdb stores in-frame clones only, minus some. The sample records approximately 100,000 clones, roughly 86% being singletons. This entry belongs to a study of graft-versus-host responses after intestinal transplantation. Study information: After anti-thymocyte globulin induction, recipients took tacrolimus and steroids for 2 to 3 years.

Notes on the study in general: There were GvH clones found in recipient marrow, and some of them appeared first in ileum or blood.

This receptor was obtained from a human patient who received an intestinal transplant, so some T cells may come from the graft donor. Sequencing was performed on PBMCs, taken 255 days after intestinal transplant.

The CDR3 sequence: CASSEGRGRGTDTQYF. The CDR3 region has the DNA TGTGCCAGCAGTGAAGGCCGCGGGAGGGGGACAGATACGCAGTATTTT. The V call is TRBV6-1, the J call TRBJ2-3; 9 bases fit TRBD2. The length of the CDR3 is 16 residues. The J segment lost 3 bases and the V segment lost 1 base, leaving 5 bases of the junction unmatched. The germline CDR1 and CDR2 sequences are MNHNS and SASEGT.